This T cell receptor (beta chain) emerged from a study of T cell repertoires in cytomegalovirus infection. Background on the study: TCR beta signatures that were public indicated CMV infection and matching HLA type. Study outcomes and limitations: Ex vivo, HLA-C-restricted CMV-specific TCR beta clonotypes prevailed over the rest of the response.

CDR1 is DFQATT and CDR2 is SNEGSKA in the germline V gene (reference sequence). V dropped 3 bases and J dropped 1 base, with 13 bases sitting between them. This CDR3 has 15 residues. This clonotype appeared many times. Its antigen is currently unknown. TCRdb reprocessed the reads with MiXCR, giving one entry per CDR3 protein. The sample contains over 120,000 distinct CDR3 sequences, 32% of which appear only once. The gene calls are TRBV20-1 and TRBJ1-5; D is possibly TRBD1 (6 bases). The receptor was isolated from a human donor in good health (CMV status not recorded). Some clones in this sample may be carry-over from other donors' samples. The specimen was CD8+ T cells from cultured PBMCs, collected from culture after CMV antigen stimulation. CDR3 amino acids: CSARETGYSNQPQHF. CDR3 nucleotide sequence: TGCAGTGCTAGGGAAACAGGGTACAGCAATCAGCCCCAGCATTTT.